This passage covers 5 T cell receptor beta chains from one sample sequenced in a study of CD8 T cells in Susac syndrome (dated by TCRdb to between 2018 and 2021). Library prep was done by the immunoSEQ multiplex PCR assay. RNA was extracted using the RNeasy kit, and roughly 0.5 to 1 microgram was reverse transcribed with random hexamers. TCRdb reprocessed the public reads (quality trimming at Q25 with fastp, clone calling with MiXCR) and kept in-frame beta chains. CDR3 protein duplicates are merged, each entry listing the most common genes and DNA. The sample table lists about 250,000 distinct CDR3 sequences, about 94% of them with a count of one. The top ten clones comprise 0.07% to 0.09% of the sample. The sample consisted of CD4+ T cells from PBMCs. Every receptor here comes from a human donor with multiple sclerosis.

The chain combines TRBV6-6 with TRBJ2-5; D uncertain. The CDR3 runs to 15 residues. The V and J ends lost 2 bases and 2 bases respectively, with 12 bases between them. The germline V gene has CDR1 MNHNY and CDR2 SVGAGI (reference sequence). Written as DNA, the CDR3 is TGTGCCAGCAGTTACAGGGTTAAAACGCAAGAGACCCAGTACTTC. It yields the protein CASSYRVKTQETQYF.

The gene calls are TRBV20-1 and TRBJ1-2; 8 positions match TRBD1. The CDR3 spans 14 residues. The germline CDR1 and CDR2 sequences are DFQATT and SNEGSKA (reference sequence). The J segment lost 8 bases and the V segment lost 3 bases, leaving 11 bases of the junction unmatched. The CDR3 protein is CSASPPGGAEGYTF. As DNA, the CDR3 is TGCAGTGCTAGCCCCCCAGGGGGCGCGGAGGGCTACACCTTC.

The chain links TRBV5-4 to TRBJ1-1, with D uncertain. The germline gives CDR1 SGHNT, CDR2 YYREEE (reference sequence). The length of the CDR3 is 13 residues. Trimming pared 0 bases from V and 4 bases from J, leaving 7 bases between. The DNA of the CDR3 is TGTGCCAGCAGCTTGGCGGGAAGCACTGAAGCTTTCTTT. Protein sequence: CASSLAGSTEAFF.

The genes are TRBV15 and TRBJ2-1, with D perhaps TRBD2 (6 bases). The CDR3 is made up of 17 amino acids. From germline, CDR1 is LNHNV and CDR2 YYDKDF (reference sequence). The V end lost 2 bases, the J end lost 4 bases, and 18 bases lay between the germline ends. The CDR3 region is CATSRPRGGTPYNEQFF. The CDR3 nucleotides are TGTGCCACCAGCAGACCCCGGGGAGGCACCCCTTACAATGAGCAGTTCTTC.

As DNA, the CDR3 is TGTGCCAGCAGTTACTTGAGAGGTATATATGAGCAGTTCTTC. Translating gives CASSYLRGIYEQFF. V gene TRBV6-5 combines with J gene TRBJ2-1; D remains unclear. V lost 1 base and J 8 bases, leaving 12 bases between the germline ends. Looked up from germline, CDR1 is MNHEY and CDR2 is SVGAGI. The CDR3 length is 14 residues.